This T cell receptor beta chain was sequenced during a study of control samples from healthy donors and cancer patients. The data were produced by immunoSEQ multiplex PCR, yet TCRdb's version contains in-frame clones alone and is incomplete. The sample has over 100,000 clones; about 91% are singletons. The CDR3 extends over 16 amino acids. Per germline, CDR1 MGHRA and CDR2 YSYEKL. J was trimmed by 1 base and V by 3 bases; bases with no gene match: 8. The sequenced sample consisted of blood. The chain has TRBV4-1 and TRBJ1-1, with TRBD1 identical over 7 bases. The source of this sequence is a woman younger than 35 in good health. The CDR3 region is CASSQGNRGSNTEAFF. CDR3 coding DNA: TGCGCCAGCAGCCAGGGAAACAGGGGCTCGAACACTGAAGCTTTCTTT.